This T cell receptor (beta chain) was documented in a study of T cells in Graves' hyperthyroidism and ophthalmopathy (dated by TCRdb to about 2019). For the study in its entirety: Peripheral blood was collected at initial diagnosis, before any treatment. A discovery cohort of fewer than 110 patients, roughly 45 with Graves' ophthalmopathy and approximately 57 with stable Graves' hyperthyroidism, was used to find distinguishing TCR V-J signatures. Whether ophthalmopathy could be predicted prospectively was tested in an independent validation cohort made up of 18 to 20 hyperthyroidism patients plus 17 patients who later progressed to ophthalmopathy. The roughly 100 discovery patients were randomly divided into training and test sets at a 7:3 ratio. Once sampling was done, hyperthyroidism patients were given methimazole at a starting dose of 30 mg daily, whereas ophthalmopathy patients were given high-dose intravenous methylprednisolone. The paper describes TCR Vbeta CDR3 sequencing of 130 to 150 peripheral blood samples, made up of 40 to 45 ophthalmopathy patients, approximately 76 hyperthyroidism patients and 17 progressor patients. In six Graves' hyperthyroidism patients, the study also compared T-cell repertoires from thyroid tissue with T-cell repertoires from blood.

The TCR beta CDR3 regions were amplified from RNA transcripts. A first-round RT-PCR of the TCR CDR3 used the HTBI primer set with the Qiagen OneStep RT-PCR kit. Libraries were constructed in a second round of multiplex PCR, after which size selection and purification were carried out. Sequencing of the libraries was done on an Illumina HiSeq2000 using paired-end 100 bp reads. The paper's data handling went like this. SOAPnuke was used to process the raw data, with reads discarded if the reads contained adapters or uncalled bases, had a mean Phred below 15, or lacked an exact constant-primer or identifier match. High-quality paired reads were merged with COPE v1.2.5, and unique nucleotide sequences were defined as clonotypes. MiTCR v1.1 was used to align clonotypes to the IMGT TRBV, TRBD and TRBJ reference segments. The analysis was restricted to V-J combinations with a frequency above 0.0001, which together covered 99.2% of the repertoires. The TCS score was defined as F50 (clonal expansion) divided by E x V (chaos), with BLOSUM62-based TCRdist calculated between CDR3 peptides within each V-J. Welch's t-statistics and random forest reduced fewer than 550 V-J features to 10 to 15, which were used in a naive Bayes classifier (R e1071). Starting from the raw public reads, TCRdb applied fastp trimming at Q25, assembled clones with MiXCR and retained in-frame beta chains. Each entry is one CDR3 protein sequence, shown with its most common DNA and genes. The authors' filters were not applied to this entry. The sample table lists fewer than 700,000 distinct CDR3 sequences, about 17% of them with a count of one. Around 4% of the sample comes from the top ten.

The paper's findings and limits, for the study overall: Sample size was not statistically predetermined, and blinding of investigators to group allocation was not performed. In validation, the model predicted progression to ophthalmopathy with 55% to 71% sensitivity and around 72% specificity, a median of approximately 6.7 months before onset. Ophthalmopathy was separated from stable hyperthyroidism by a 13 V-J signature model, with approximately 85% sensitivity and approximately 81% specificity obtained in cross-validation and 80%/75% obtained in testing. Most expanded thyroid clonotypes (frequency above 0.001) were also detected in blood, a finding suggesting that blood repertoires may reflect thyroid immune responses.

CDR1 GTSNPN and CDR2 SVGIG are derived from the germline V gene (reference sequence). The CDR3 spans 14 residues, from the cysteine through the phenylalanine. Left in the record is the CDR3 DNA by itself, 42 bases read in frame from the first base. V is clipped by 0 bases and J by 7 bases, and the sequence between their germline boundaries is 15 bases long. A patient counted as having stable Graves' hyperthyroidism if no progression to ophthalmopathy occurred over 18 months of follow-up. Hyperthyroidism patients were newly diagnosed, had a disease duration of under 2 months, and were aged 18 to 65 years. Any patient with an uncontrolled infection, another autoimmune disease, pregnancy or lactation was excluded. Diagnoses were established on the basis of clinical symptoms, serum thyroxine and TRAb, thyroid ultrasound, and orbital computed tomography. PBMCs were isolated from about 9.1 ml of fresh peripheral blood by Ficoll-Paque density gradient centrifugation. Trizol reagent was used to extract total RNA, and RNA quality was then checked on an Agilent 2100 Bioanalyzer.

This clonotype was found many times. This clone's antigen is unknown. Within one base of it there is no much larger clone, and no base qualities were kept. The chain is made from TRBV30 and TRBJ1-1; the D segment could be TRBD1, given 5 matching bases. This receptor was obtained from a woman aged 25 to 39 with Graves' hyperthyroidism. Sequences were obtained from blood. Here is the DNA: TGTGCCTGGAGTGTACTGAGAGGGCAGGGTGAAGCTTTCTTT. Protein translation: CAWSVLRGQGEAFF. The entire variable domain, with the stretches around the CDR3 drawn from the reference TRBV30 and TRBJ1-1 proteins, is SQTIHQWPATLVQPVGSPLSLECTVEGTSNPNLYWYRQAAGRGLQLLFYSVGIGQISSEVPQNLSASRPQDRQFILSSKKLLLSDSGFYLCAWSVLRGQGEAFFGQGTRLTVV.